The 21 T cell receptor beta chains below were found in one sample sequenced in a study of T-cell memory formation after mild COVID-19. TCRdb reprocessed the 5' RACE reads via MiXCR and lists one record per CDR3 protein. The profile covers 550,000 to 700,000 distinct CDR3 sequences, with 15% to 20% appearing a single time and roughly 7.7% taken by the ten largest. Source material: PBMCs or a T cell subset sorted from them (not recorded which). Receptors were obtained from an adult woman who had mild COVID-19 (a few samples of this study predate the infection). Cell type and time point are not known.

This clonotype was recorded a few times. The chain employs TRBV2 and TRBJ2-4; D call uncertain. This CDR3 spans 13 amino acids. The V end lost 3 bases, the J end lost 0 bases, and 3 bases lay between the germline ends. In germline, CDR1 is SNHLY, CDR2 FYNNEI. The CDR3 is CASSDLAKNIQYF. CDR3 DNA sequence: TGTGCCAGCAGTGACCTAGCCAAAAACATTCAGTACTTC.

CDR3 bases: TGCGCCAGCAGCTTGGGACTAGCGGGAGTGGAGCAAGAGACCCAGTACTTC. Amino acids: CASSLGLAGVEQETQYF. The chain uses TRBV5-1 and TRBJ2-5; 12 nucleotides align to TRBD2. The CDR3 is 17 amino acids. V was pared by 0 bases and J by 2 bases, with 5 bases of the junction left unmatched. The germline V gene encodes CDR1 SGHRS and CDR2 YFSETQ.

At least ten counts were recorded for this clonotype. V is TRBV7-2 and J is TRBJ2-1, with 11 bases lining up with TRBD2. Germline CDR1 and CDR2: SGHTA and FQGNSA. The V and J ends lost 5 bases and 8 bases, in that order; junction bases with no gene match: 2. The CDR3 consists of 13 residues. DNA for the CDR3: TGTGCCAGCAGCGCTAGCGGGAGGTATGAGCAGTTCTTC. Amino acids: CASSASGRYEQFF.

This chain joins TRBV29-1 and TRBJ1-2, with D perhaps TRBD1 (5 bases). The CDR3 totals 12 residues. Trimming removed 4 bases at V and 8 bases at J, with 14 bases between. Germline CDR1 and CDR2: SQVTM and ANQGSEA. CDR3 DNA: TGCAGCGTTGTTGACAGATATAGGGGCTACACCTTC. It is translated as CSVVDRYRGYTF.

The V and J genes are TRBV6-2 or TRBV6-3 and TRBJ2-7, with D perhaps given as TRBD1 or TRBD2 (5 bases each). CDR1 and CDR2 from the germline V gene are MNHEY and SVGEGT. The ends were cut back, 8 bases at V and 3 bases at J, with 11 bases in the middle. The CDR3 is made up of 12 amino acids. In nucleotides, the CDR3 is TGTGCCAGCCGACAGAGGGGCTACGAGCAGTACTTC. Translated: CASRQRGYEQYF.

The gene calls are TRBV7-8 and TRBJ2-3; possible D gene TRBD2, 6 bases. In germline, CDR1 is SGHVS, CDR2 FQNEAQ. CDR3 length equals 17 residues. The V gene lost 7 bases and the J gene lost 2 bases, with 22 bases spanning the gap. The CDR3 sequence: CASTVSGQGGYTDTQYF. Here the CDR3 DNA reads TGTGCCAGCACCGTTAGTGGTCAGGGAGGTTACACAGATACGCAGTATTTT.

V and J are TRBV6-5 and TRBJ2-7; 7 nucleotides align to TRBD1. This CDR3 is built from 12 residues. Trimming at V came to 8 bases and at J to 2 bases, leaving 3 bases not matched to a gene. Germline CDR1 is MNHEY and CDR2 is SVGAGI. The CDR3 DNA is TGTGCCAGCCAGACAGGGACCTACGAGCAGTACTTC. This codes for CASQTGTYEQYF.

This chain uses TRBV7-2 with TRBJ2-7, with a tentative D call TRBD2 (6 bases). Germline V lookup: CDR1 SGHTA, CDR2 FQGNSA. CDR3 length: 14 amino acids. The V end was cut by 1 base, the J end by 4 bases, with 11 bases between. The CDR3 sequence: CASSLGHGGYEQYF. CDR3 nucleotide sequence: TGTGCCAGCAGCTTAGGACACGGAGGGTACGAGCAGTACTTC.

This clonotype was detected a few times. The genes are TRBV15 and TRBJ2-5, with 11 bases lining up with TRBD2. The trim removed 4 bases at V and 5 bases at J, leaving 15 bases unmatched. Germline CDR1 is LNHNV and CDR2 is YYDKDF (reference sequence). The CDR3 consists of 18 residues. The CDR3 DNA follows: TGTGCCACCAGCACTCGCCCCGGGACTAGCGGCGGTAGGGAGACCCAGTACTTC. It codes for CATSTRPGTSGGRETQYF.

This chain uses TRBV29-1 with TRBJ2-2, with a possible D match to TRBD1 (5 bases). V lost 4 bases and J lost 2, with 8 bases in between. Per germline, CDR1 SQVTM and CDR2 ANQGSEA. This CDR3 spans 13 amino acids. CDR3: CSVGQTNTGELFF. CDR3 coding DNA: TGCAGCGTTGGACAGACAAACACCGGGGAGCTGTTTTTT.

The CDR3 region is CSVLPGQPLGPYEQYF. CDR3 sequence (DNA): TGCAGCGTTTTACCGGGACAGCCTTTAGGGCCCTACGAGCAGTACTTC. The chain links TRBV29-1 to TRBJ2-7; 7 nucleotides match TRBD1. The J segment lost 2 bases and the V segment lost 5 bases, leaving 15 bases of the junction unmatched. Germline V lookup: CDR1 SQVTM, CDR2 ANQGSEA. CDR3 length: 16 residues.

The rearrangement links TRBV27 to TRBJ1-5; no firm D call. The germline gives CDR1 MNHEY, CDR2 SMNVEV (reference sequence). V was pared by 2 bases and J by 4 bases, with 12 bases between. CDR3 size: 15 residues. The CDR3 DNA follows: TGTGCCAGCAGTTTAGGATCTCTCGGTAATCAGCCCCAGCATTTT. Encoded protein: CASSLGSLGNQPQHF.

A few counts support this clonotype. A read error may explain this, as a much larger clone is one base away. The gene calls are TRBV20-1 and TRBJ2-1; 14 bases agree with TRBD2. V was pared by 8 bases and J by 0 bases, with 9 bases of the junction left unmatched. Germline V gene lookup returns CDR1 DFQATT and CDR2 SNEGSKA (reference sequence). The CDR3 extends over 17 amino acids. CDR3 in amino acids: CSRMGLAGAVSYNEQFF. The CDR3 nucleotides read TGCAGTCGCATGGGACTAGCGGGAGCAGTCTCCTACAATGAGCAGTTCTTC.

This clonotype was counted between two and nine times. The genes are TRBV5-1 and TRBJ1-2; TRBD1 matches at 7 bases. Germline V lookup: CDR1 SGHRS, CDR2 YFSETQ. This CDR3 comprises 15 residues. V lost 0 bases and J lost 5; bases outside the gene matches: 7. In DNA form, the CDR3 reads TGCGCCAGCAGCTTGGAGAAGGGGGCGAATTATGGCTACACCTTC. Its translation: CASSLEKGANYGYTF. The full variable domain, in which reference TRBV5-1 and TRBJ1-2 provide the parts outside the CDR3, is KAGVTQTPRYLIKTRGQQVTLSCSPISGHRSVSWYQQTPGQGLQFLFEYFSETQRNKGNFPGRFSGRQFSNSRSEMNVSTLELGDSALYLCASSLEKGANYGYTFGSGTRLTVV.

This clonotype was detected a few times. The V and J genes are TRBV27 and TRBJ2-1; unclear D gene. The CDR3 covers 14 residues. Trimming cost V 8 bases and J 4 bases, with 15 bases left between them. Germline CDR1 is MNHEY and CDR2 is SMNVEV (reference sequence). DNA for the CDR3: TGTGCCAGCCTACCGATAGGTAGGTACAATGAGCAGTTCTTC. Protein product: CASLPIGRYNEQFF.

The genes are TRBV3-1 and TRBJ1-6, with a possible D match to TRBD1 (6 bases). This CDR3 region has 18 residues. The germline V and J ends were trimmed by 8 bases and 1 base, with 21 bases remaining between them. From germline, CDR1 is LGHDT and CDR2 YNNKEL (reference sequence). The CDR3 loop is CASFSLTGFESYNSPLHF. In DNA, the CDR3 is TGTGCCAGCTTCAGCCTGACAGGATTTGAGTCCTATAATTCACCCCTCCACTTT.

This clonotype was detected ten times or more. CDR3 sequence: CASSQVASGVTDTQYF. The CDR3 nucleotides read TGCGCCAGCAGCCAAGTGGCAAGCGGGGTCACAGATACGCAGTATTTT. The chain has TRBV4-3 and TRBJ2-3, with 7 positions matching TRBD2. This CDR3 contains 16 residues. J lost 2 bases, V lost 1 base, and 6 bases had no gene match. Germline assignment: CDR1 LGHNA and CDR2 YSLEER.

The V call is TRBV4-2, the J call TRBJ2-7; 7 bases align to TRBD2. CDR3 length equals 15 residues. Trimming cost V 4 bases and J 1 base; bases outside gene matches: 7. Germline CDR1 is LGHNA and CDR2 is YNFKEQ. The CDR3 DNA sequence: TGTGCCAGCAGCCTTGCGGGAGCGCTTTCCTACGAGCAGTACTTC. It is translated as CASSLAGALSYEQYF.

The gene calls are TRBV3-1 and TRBJ1-4, with D unresolved. This CDR3 region has 15 residues. Germline values: CDR1 LGHDT, CDR2 YNNKEL (reference sequence). V shed 0 bases and J shed 7 bases, with 12 bases lying between them. This CDR3 reads CASSQDSGSPEKLFF. The CDR3 DNA follows: TGTGCCAGCAGCCAAGATTCGGGATCCCCTGAAAAACTGTTTTTT.

This chain links TRBV7-2 with TRBJ1-6; 8 nucleotides agree with TRBD1. The CDR3 is 16 residues long. V shed 3 bases, J shed 6 bases, and the junction held 7 bases outside the gene matches. Per germline, CDR1 SGHTA and CDR2 FQGNSA. The CDR3 DNA reads as TGTGCCAGCAGCTTCTCCCGGGGACAGGCTAATTCACCCCTCCACTTT. Translation gives CASSFSRGQANSPLHF.

This chain links TRBV7-9 with TRBJ2-5; D unclear. The germline CDR1 and CDR2 sequences are SEHNR and FQNEAQ (reference sequence). V was cut by 1 base and J by 4 bases, with 19 bases left in between. The CDR3 covers 17 residues. Here the CDR3 DNA reads TGTGCCAGCAGCTTAGAGATATGGGCCCCCGTGGGAGAGACCCAGTACTTC. Residues: CASSLEIWAPVGETQYF.